The entry that follows covers one TCR beta chain sequence. This entry is derived from a study of blood T cell repertoires in COVID-19. Turning to the study itself: Sites across the United States, Italy and Spain contributed samples from acute and convalescent COVID-19. PBMCs, B-cell-depleted T cells, or T cells provided the cDNA or gDNA that made up the material.

Study processing details: Cell counts per sample came from amplifying reference gene primers. Clones were read by immunoSEQ multiplex PCR, and TCRdb kept only the in-frame ones, dropping some. V, J and clone size derive from that table, while D and trimming were established from the DNA sequence. In the table there are about 100,000 clones, roughly nine tenths of which are singletons. This CDR3 has 15 amino acids. V dropped 4 bases and J dropped 7; count of bases not matched to a gene: 5. CDR1 is SGHTS and CDR2 is YDEGEE in the germline V gene. The TCR originated in a man aged 25-45 years in a cohort sampled during active COVID-19. This sequence joins TRBV5-8 and TRBJ2-1; 13 bases fit TRBD2. Sequenced sample: peripheral blood. The CDR3 protein is CASSQGTSGINEQFF. DNA of the CDR3: TGTGCCAGCAGCCAAGGGACTAGCGGGATTAATGAGCAGTTCTTC.